This TCR beta chain stems from a study of blood T cell repertoires in COVID-19. Across the study: Sites across the United States, Italy and Spain contributed samples from acute and convalescent COVID-19. Sources were T cells, B-cell-depleted T cells, or PBMCs; the material itself was cDNA or gDNA.

In the original workflow: The authors estimated nucleated cell counts from reference gene primer amplification. Profiled with immunoSEQ multiplex PCR; TCRdb holds only in-frame clones, not every one. From that table come the V and J calls and clone size; the DNA was used to work out D and trimming. The sample carries more than 85,000 clones, roughly 80% recorded once. The V gene's germline CDR1 is SGHRS and CDR2 YFSETQ. The CDR3 totals 14 residues. V shed 7 bases, J shed 1 base, and the junction held 7 bases outside the gene matches. The sequence derives from a human donor in a cohort sampled during active COVID-19. The sample comprised peripheral blood. V gene TRBV5-1 combines with J gene TRBJ1-1, with 7 positions matching TRBD1. Here the CDR3 reads CASAQGWENTEAFF. DNA for the CDR3: TGCGCCAGCGCACAGGGGTGGGAGAACACTGAAGCTTTCTTT.